Listed below are T cell receptor beta chains from one sample, sequenced in a study of T-cell reconstitution after alpha-beta-depleted transplantation in children. TCRdb re-analysed the PCR reads in MiXCR, keeping a single row per CDR3 protein. The sample carries hundreds of thousands of distinct CDR3 sequences, 8.5% to 10% recorded once. The sequenced sample was PBMCs from the stem cell graft donor, obtained from the stem cell graft. These receptor sequences come from a human donor who donated a stem cell graft to a child with acute lymphoblastic leukemia. Each CDR3 is given with its conserved first and last residue. D genes are given only for firm matches. Size is stated for part of the rows, as once, few or many counts, or as a class when the clone is expanded.

13	TRBV27	.	.	TRBJ1-1	TGTGCCAGCAGTTTATTAATCTCCACTGAAGCTTTCTTT	CASSLLISTEAFF
14	TRBV5-5	few	TRBD1	TRBJ1-5	TGTGCCAGCAGGGACAGGATTAGCAATCAGCCCCAGCATTTT	CASRDRISNQPQHF
13	TRBV29-1	.	.	TRBJ2-1	TGCAGCGTTGGACAGCGCTCCTACAATGAGCAGTTCTTC	CSVGQRSYNEQFF
14	TRBV10-2	many	TRBD2	TRBJ2-5	TGCGCCAGCAGTCGGACTAGCGGACAAGAGACCCAGTACTTC	CASSRTSGQETQYF
12	TRBV29-1	.	.	TRBJ1-2	TGCAGCGTTGAAGACCGCTACTATGGCTACACCTTC	CSVEDRYYGYTF
20	TRBV5-1	few	TRBD2	TRBJ2-1	TGCGCCAGCAGCGCCCCCTCCCTCGCGGGGGGCGTACGGTCCTACAATGAGCAGTTCTTC	CASSAPSLAGGVRSYNEQFF
15	TRBV9	.	TRBD2	TRBJ2-7	TGTGCCAGCAGCACCTACGGGGGGGCCGAGTACGAGCAGTACTTC	CASSTYGGAEYEQYF
14	TRBV19	.	TRBD2	TRBJ2-4	TGTGCCAGTAGTATTCCGGGCGCGGGGGGGCCCCAGTACTTC	CASSIPGAGGPQYF
12	TRBV27	few	TRBD1	TRBJ1-1	TGTGCCAGCGGGATACAGGGGAATGAAGCTTTCTTT	CASGIQGNEAFF
13	TRBV20-1	once	.	TRBJ2-5	TGCAGTGCTAGATATGGAGTTCAAGAGACCCAGTACTTC	CSARYGVQETQYF
17	TRBV5-1	many	TRBD2	TRBJ2-7	TGCGCCAGCAGCCCAGGCGGGGGGGTCCCCACCTCCTACGAGCAGTACTTC	CASSPGGGVPTSYEQYF
17	TRBV5-4	many	TRBD1	TRBJ2-7	TGTGCCAGCAGCCGAATAGTTGGGACAGGGTCGGTTTCCGAGCAGTACTTC	CASSRIVGTGSVSEQYF
14	TRBV7-2	.	.	TRBJ1-2	TGTGCCAGCAGCTTAGATTTCAGGAGCGGAGGCTACACCTTC	CASSLDFRSGGYTF
14	TRBV5-5	.	TRBD1	TRBJ2-7	TGTGCCAGCAGCTTCGGAGGACAGGTACACGAGCAGTACTTC	CASSFGGQVHEQYF
16	TRBV10-3	.	TRBD2	TRBJ2-3	TGTGCCATCAGTGAGCAGCGGGGCCGGGGCACAGATACGCAGTATTTT	CAISEQRGRGTDTQYF
14	TRBV25-1	.	.	TRBJ1-2	TGTGCCAGCAGTGAATCATCAAAATACTATGGCTACACCTTC	CASSESSKYYGYTF
13	TRBV20-1	many	.	TRBJ2-3	TGCAGTGCTAGAGGTCAAATCACAGATACGCAGTATTTT	CSARGQITDTQYF
16	TRBV27	few	TRBD2	TRBJ2-7	TGTGCCAGCACCGCCGGACTAGCGGGGGGGCCCATCGAGCAGTACTTC	CASTAGLAGGPIEQYF
13	TRBV5-1	many	TRBD1	TRBJ1-1	TGCGCCAGCAGCCCCGGGACAGGAGCTGAAGCTTTCTTT	CASSPGTGAEAFF
15	TRBV5-5	.	.	TRBJ1-2	TGTGCCAGCAGCTTCCCGGGGGCTATAGGGGGAGGCTACACCTTC	CASSFPGAIGGGYTF
18	TRBV4-2	few	TRBD2	TRBJ2-1	TGTGCCAGCAGCCAAGATGGGGCGGGGGGGCTCTTAGGCAATGAGCAGTTCTTC	CASSQDGAGGLLGNEQFF
14	TRBV5-1	many	.	TRBJ1-1	TGCGCCAGCAGCTCCGGATTTACGAACACTGAAGCTTTCTTT	CASSSGFTNTEAFF
14	TRBV5-1	many	.	TRBJ2-3	TGCGCCAGCAGCTTGGAACAGGGTTCAGATACGCAGTATTTT	CASSLEQGSDTQYF
14	TRBV7-2	.	.	TRBJ2-3	TGTGCCAGCAGCTCCGGACACTTTCCAAATACGCAGTATTTT	CASSSGHFPNTQYF
16	TRBV12-3/TRBV12-4	.	.	TRBJ2-7	TGTGCCAGCAGTTTAGTTTTGGCAGGGCCAATTTACGAGCAGTACTTC	CASSLVLAGPIYEQYF
17	TRBV7-8	few	.	TRBJ2-7	TGTGCCAGCAGCTCCAAATTCAGATTCCGTCCGCCCTACGAGCAGTACTTC	CASSSKFRFRPPYEQYF
13	TRBV29-1	.	.	TRBJ1-5	TGCAGCGTTCGGCCAGGGCCCAATCAGCCCCAGCATTTT	CSVRPGPNQPQHF
15	TRBV7-2	many	TRBD1	TRBJ2-1	TGTGCCAGCAGCTTGATGGGACAGGGAAACTATGAGCAGTTCTTC	CASSLMGQGNYEQFF
13	TRBV12-3/TRBV12-4	few	TRBD1	TRBJ1-2	TGTGCCAGCAGTAGAGGGGGCCATAGTGGCTACACCTTC	CASSRGGHSGYTF
16	TRBV3-1	.	.	TRBJ2-3	TGTGCCTGCAGCCAAGAGCTCACTAGTCTCACAGATACGCAGTATTTT	CACSQELTSLTDTQYF
15	TRBV5-1	few	.	TRBJ1-2	TGCGCCAGCAGCTCGGTCGGCGGAGCTAACTATGGCTACACCTTC	CASSSVGGANYGYTF
10	TRBV12-3/TRBV12-4	.	.	TRBJ1-5	TGTGCCAGTTTCAATCAGCCCCAGCATTTT	CASFNQPQHF
14	TRBV5-1	few	.	TRBJ2-7	TGCGCCAGCAGCTTGGCCAATCGGGGGTACGAGCAGTACTTC	CASSLANRGYEQYF
19	TRBV6-2/TRBV6-3	many	TRBD2	TRBJ2-1	TGTGCCAGCAGTTCCCCTCTGGCGGGGGGCAGCTCTTCCCAGAATGAGCAGTTCTTC	CASSSPLAGGSSSQNEQFF
14	TRBV29-1	.	.	TRBJ2-3	TGCAGCGTTGATTGGGTAGGGTCAGGAGATACGCAGTATTTT	CSVDWVGSGDTQYF
16	TRBV5-1	few	TRBD1	TRBJ1-1	TGCGCCAGCAGCATCGGACAGGGTGTGATGAACACTGAAGCTTTCTTT	CASSIGQGVMNTEAFF
14	TRBV7-9	many	.	TRBJ2-3	TGTGCCAGCAGCTTAGCGTTACGGCCAGATACGCAGTATTTT	CASSLALRPDTQYF
14	TRBV6-1	.	TRBD1	TRBJ1-5	TGTGCCAGGCACTTGGACAGGGAGGGTCAGCCCCAGCATTTT	CARHLDREGQPQHF
19	TRBV21-1	.	.	TRBJ2-3	TGTGCCAGCAGCCCCTCTCCGAAAGGGACAGCAACTAGCACAGATACGCAGTATTTT	CASSPSPKGTATSTDTQYF
17	TRBV5-5	.	TRBD1	TRBJ2-1	TGTGCCAGCAGCGTCGGCCCCGGGACAGCGGTCTACAATGAGCAGTTCTTC	CASSVGPGTAVYNEQFF
13	TRBV7-2	many	.	TRBJ2-1	TGTGCCAGCAGCTTTAGGCCTAACAATGAGCAGTTCTTC	CASSFRPNNEQFF
12	TRBV12-3/TRBV12-4	few	.	TRBJ2-5	TGTGCCAGCAGGGGCTGGGGAGAGACCCAGTACTTC	CASRGWGETQYF
15	TRBV7-2	many	TRBD1	TRBJ2-5	TGTGCCAGCAGCTTTCGACAGGGGGGGCAAGAGACCCAGTACTTC	CASSFRQGGQETQYF
14	TRBV20-1	few	.	TRBJ1-5	TGCAGTGCTAGACCCACAGGCCCCAATCAGCCCCAGCATTTT	CSARPTGPNQPQHF
15	TRBV2	few	.	TRBJ2-3	TGTGCCAGCATCAGGGTTTTATCTAGCACAGATACGCAGTATTTT	CASIRVLSSTDTQYF
15	TRBV5-1	many	.	TRBJ1-3	TGCGCCAGCAGCTTGGAGGGCAGTTCTGGAAACACCATATATTTT	CASSLEGSSGNTIYF
13	TRBV27	.	.	TRBJ1-2	TGTGCCAGCAGAAGACAGGTCAACTATGGCTACACCTTC	CASRRQVNYGYTF